This TCR beta chain was profiled in a study of blood T cell repertoires in COVID-19. Whole-study context: PBMCs, B-cell-depleted T cells, or T cells provided the cDNA or gDNA that made up the material.

Trimming cost V 4 bases and J 4 bases; bases outside gene matches: 6. Germline CDR1 is SGHRS and CDR2 is YFSETQ. The CDR3 runs to 16 residues. Original processing notes: Reference gene primer amplification gave estimated nucleated cell counts. This table comes from immunoSEQ multiplex PCR, and its TCRdb copy is limited to in-frame clones, with some not included. The V and J calls and clone size were taken over from that table, and D and trimming were inferred from the DNA. The data contain 150,000 or so clones, roughly 87% of them singletons. The chain has TRBV5-1 and TRBJ2-5, with 14 nucleotides matching TRBD2. Source material: peripheral blood. This clonotype was sampled from a woman in her forties or fifties with acute or convalescent COVID-19. The chain's CDR3 is CASSVGLAGVVETQYF. As DNA, the CDR3 is TGCGCCAGCAGCGTGGGACTAGCGGGAGTAGTAGAGACCCAGTACTTC.